This T cell receptor beta chain was captured in a study of early T cells in non-severe SARS-CoV-2 infection. Background on the study: The chains were unpaired, and the sequenced material was bulk RNA from unsorted whole blood. General study points: Missing private and CD4 specificities, VDJdb matching favored anti-spike CD8 responses.

For this clonotype: Its antigen is not known.

As part of library construction, unique molecular identifiers were attached to individual cDNA molecules. TCRdb independently ran MiXCR on the 5' RACE reads; one entry per CDR3 protein. Of approximately 29,000 distinct CDR3 sequences in the sample, around 5.4% are singletons; the top ten hold approximately 5.2%. This sequence was found in an adult who was a healthcare worker with PCR-confirmed SARS-CoV-2 infection or an uninfected control (not recorded which). Sequenced input: whole blood.

In DNA, the CDR3 is TGTGCCACCCAAGCCAGAGAGGAGGGAGGCTACACCTTC. Protein product: CATQAREEGGYTF. The chain uses TRBV24-1 and TRBJ1-2; D not resolved. V dropped 9 bases and J dropped 8 bases, with 18 bases sitting between them. The CDR3 is 13 residues long. Looked up from germline, CDR1 is KGHDR and CDR2 is SFDVKD.